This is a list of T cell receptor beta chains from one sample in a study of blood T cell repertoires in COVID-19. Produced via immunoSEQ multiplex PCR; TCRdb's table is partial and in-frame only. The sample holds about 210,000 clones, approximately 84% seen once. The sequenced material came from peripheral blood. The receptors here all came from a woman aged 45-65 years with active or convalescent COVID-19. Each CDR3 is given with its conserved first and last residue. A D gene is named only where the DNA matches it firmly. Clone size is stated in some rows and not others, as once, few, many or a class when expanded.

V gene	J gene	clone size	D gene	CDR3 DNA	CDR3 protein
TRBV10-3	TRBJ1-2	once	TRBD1	TGTGCCATCAGTGAGTCGCAGGGGGAGTATGGCTACACCTTC	CAISESQGEYGYTF
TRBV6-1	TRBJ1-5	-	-	TGTGCCAGCAGTGAGGGAGGGCCCGCCTACAATCAGCCCCAGCATTTT	CASSEGGPAYNQPQHF
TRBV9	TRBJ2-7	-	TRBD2	TGTGCCAGCAGCCCTAGCGGGAGGGCGGGCGAGCAGTACTTC	CASSPSGRAGEQYF
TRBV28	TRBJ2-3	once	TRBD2	TGTGCCAGCAGTCCACTATTCGGGACTAGCGGGATCAGCACAGATACGCAGTATTTT	CASSPLFGTSGISTDTQYF
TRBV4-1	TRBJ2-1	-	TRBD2	TGCGCCAGCAGCCTGGGAGCGGGAGAGACTTACAATGAGCAGTTCTTC	CASSLGAGETYNEQFF
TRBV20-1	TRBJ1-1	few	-	TGCAGTGCTAGTTCCCCGTTGACAGGCCGGAACACTGAAGCTTTCTTT	CSASSPLTGRNTEAFF
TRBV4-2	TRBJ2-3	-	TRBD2	TGTGCCAGCAGCCAGGGAGGCGGGGGGGCCGAAGATACGCAGTATTTT	CASSQGGGGAEDTQYF
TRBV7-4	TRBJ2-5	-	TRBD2	TGTGCCAGCAGCTTAGATTGCCTAGCGGTTTTCGAAGAGACCCAGTACTTC	CASSLDCLAVFEETQYF
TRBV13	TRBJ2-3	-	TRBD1	TGTGCCAGCACTGACAGGGGGTTCACAGATACGCAGTATTTT	CASTDRGFTDTQYF
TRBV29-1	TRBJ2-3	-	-	TGCAGCGCCACACCTGGGACATATACGCAGTATTTT	CSATPGTYTQYF
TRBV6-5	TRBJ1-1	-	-	TGTGCCAGCAGTTACTCGTTGGCAGGCGGGATTGAAGCTTTCTTT	CASSYSLAGGIEAFF
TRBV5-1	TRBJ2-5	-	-	TGCGCCAGCAGCTTGGCCGGACTACAAGAGACCCAGTACTTC	CASSLAGLQETQYF
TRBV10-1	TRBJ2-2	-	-	TGCGCCAGCAGTCACAGGAGGGACACCGGGGAGCTGTTTTTT	CASSHRRDTGELFF
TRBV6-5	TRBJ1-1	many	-	TGTGCCGGAGGGACTTCTAACCCCTACACTGAAGCTTTCTTT	CAGGTSNPYTEAFF
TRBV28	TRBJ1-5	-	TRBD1	TGTGCCAGCAGTTACCCAAAGGACAGGGGGCTTTGGCAGCCCCAGCATTTT	CASSYPKDRGLWQPQHF
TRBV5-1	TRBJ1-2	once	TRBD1	TGCGCCAGCAGCCCCGGCCCGGGACAGGTGGGTGGCTACACCTTC	CASSPGPGQVGGYTF
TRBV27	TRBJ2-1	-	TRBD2	TGTGCCAGCAGTTCCCCGACTAGCGGGTACTTCAATGAGCAGTTCTTC	CASSSPTSGYFNEQFF
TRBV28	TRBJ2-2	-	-	TGTGCCAGCAGAAGGGGTTTTGCGAACACCGGGGAGCTGTTTTTT	CASRRGFANTGELFF
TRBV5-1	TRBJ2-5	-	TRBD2	TGCGCCAGCAGCTTGACTAGCGGGGGAGGCGGGACCCAGTACTTC	CASSLTSGGGGTQYF
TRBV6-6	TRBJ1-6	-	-	TGTGCCAGCGGGCCTCCGACAGGTGATAATTCACCCCTCCACTTT	CASGPPTGDNSPLHF
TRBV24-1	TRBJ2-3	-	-	TGTGCCACCAGTGATTGGAAGGGGACAGATACGCAGTATTTT	CATSDWKGTDTQYF
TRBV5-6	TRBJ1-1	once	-	TGTGCCAGCAGCCCCGATAGTTGGGGGGACACTGAAGCTTTCTTT	CASSPDSWGDTEAFF
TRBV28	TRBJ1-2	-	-	TGTGCCAGCAGCCCCCCGGGACACGTCGGAGGCTACACCTTC	CASSPPGHVGGYTF
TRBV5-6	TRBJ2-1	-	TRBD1	TGTGCCAGCAGCGACCCCCGACAGGGCGGAGGGCAGTTCTTC	CASSDPRQGGGQFF
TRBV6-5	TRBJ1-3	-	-	TGTGCCAGCAGTTCCTCGTTAAATACTGGAAACACCATATATTTT	CASSSSLNTGNTIYF
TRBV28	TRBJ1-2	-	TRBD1	TGTGCCAGCAGCCAAAGTATCCCAGGGGGGTATGGCTACACCTTC	CASSQSIPGGYGYTF
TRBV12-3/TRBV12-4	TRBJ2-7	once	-	TGTGCCAGCAGTCACTCCTACGAGCAGTACTTC	CASSHSYEQYF
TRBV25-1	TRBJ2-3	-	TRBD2	TGTGCCAGCAGTGAGACCCATTCCGGGACTAGCGGGAGACATACGCAGTATTTT	CASSETHSGTSGRHTQYF
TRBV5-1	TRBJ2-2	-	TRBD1	TGCGCCAGCAGCCCCGGGGACAGGGGCACCGGGGAGCTGTTTTTT	CASSPGDRGTGELFF
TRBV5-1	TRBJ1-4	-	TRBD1	TGCGCCAGCGGTCTTTCGGGACAGGGAAATGAAAAACTGTTTTTT	CASGLSGQGNEKLFF
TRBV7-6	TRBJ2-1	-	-	TGTGCCAGCAGTCCTAGGATCGGGGACAATGAGCAGTTCTTC	CASSPRIGDNEQFF
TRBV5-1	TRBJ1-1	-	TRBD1	TGCGCCAGCAGCGCTCGACCGACAGGGCAACAGTCTGAAGCTTTCTTT	CASSARPTGQQSEAFF
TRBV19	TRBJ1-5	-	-	TGTGCCAGTAGTGCAAGCCGGGACAAAGGGGGGCCCCAGCATTTT	CASSASRDKGGPQHF
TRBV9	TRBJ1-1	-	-	TGTGCCAGCAGGGGTTGGGAGGCTGAAGCTTTCTTT	CASRGWEAEAFF
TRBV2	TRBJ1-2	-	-	TGTGCCAGCAGTGAGCGGGGAGCAGGGGGCTACACCTTC	CASSERGAGGYTF
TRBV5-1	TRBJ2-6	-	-	TGCGCCAGCGCCGCGGGCAGCTCTGGGGCCAACGTCCTGACTTTC	CASAAGSSGANVLTF
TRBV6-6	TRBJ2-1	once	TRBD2	TGTGCCAGCAGGCAACGGACTAGCGGGTACAATGAGCAGTTCTTC	CASRQRTSGYNEQFF
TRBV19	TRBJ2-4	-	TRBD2	TGTGCCAGTAGTATGTCTAGCGGGCTAGCCAAAAACATTCAGTACTTC	CASSMSSGLAKNIQYF
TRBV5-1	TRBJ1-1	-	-	TGCGCCAGCAGCCTATACTCGCCCAGGGCCGCGAACACTGAAGCTTTCTTT	CASSLYSPRAANTEAFF
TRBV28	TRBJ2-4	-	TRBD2	TGTGCCAGCAGTTTTGTTCTAGCGGGAAACATTCAGTACTTC	CASSFVLAGNIQYF
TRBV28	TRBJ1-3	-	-	TGTGCCAGCAGTCACGGGACACCTGGAAACACCATATATTTT	CASSHGTPGNTIYF
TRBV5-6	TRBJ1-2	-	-	TGTGCCAGCAGCAACCCCCCGGGTTCTTCTAACTATGGCTACACCTTC	CASSNPPGSSNYGYTF
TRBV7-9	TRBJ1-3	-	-	TGTGCCAGCAGCTTAGGGGCAGGTGGTAAATACTCTGGAAACACCATATATTTT	CASSLGAGGKYSGNTIYF
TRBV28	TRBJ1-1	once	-	TGTGCCAGCAGTTTTGGCTGGAACACTGAAGCTTTCTTT	CASSFGWNTEAFF
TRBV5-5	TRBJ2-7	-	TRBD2	TGTGCCAGCAGCTTGGGGACGGGAGGTTACGAGCAGTACTTC	CASSLGTGGYEQYF
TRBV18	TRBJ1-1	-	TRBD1	TGTGCCAGCTCACCTGGGACAGGGGGTACGGAGACTGAAGCTTTCTTT	CASSPGTGGTETEAFF
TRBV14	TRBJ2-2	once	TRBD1	TGTGCCAGCAGCCAAGGACAGGGGGCCTCCGGGGAGCTGTTTTTT	CASSQGQGASGELFF
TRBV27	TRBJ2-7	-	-	TGTGCCAGCAGTTTGGGGGGTGGTAAGGGGAGGAGCTCCTACGAGCAGTACTTC	CASSLGGGKGRSSYEQYF